The entry that follows covers one T cell receptor beta chain sequence. Its antigen is not identified. This sample was taken from a study of T-cell memory formation after mild COVID-19. Findings of the study overall: For second-wave clones that peaked at day 37, SARS-CoV-2 specificity went unverified.

CDR3 length: 13 residues. The V and J ends lost 5 bases and 3 bases respectively, with 11 bases between them. The germline CDR1 and CDR2 sequences are SGHRS and YFSETQ. TCRdb fed the 5' RACE reads into MiXCR, producing one record per CDR3 protein. This sample has a few hundred thousand distinct CDR3 sequences, with approximately 7.6% found just once. The source is a man between 18 and 29 years old who had mild COVID-19 (a few samples of this study predate the infection). Cell type and time point are not known. The sample was PBMCs or a T cell subset sorted from them (not recorded which). The chain is built from TRBV5-1 and TRBJ1-2, with TRBD1 as a possible D gene (5 bases). In DNA, the CDR3 is TGCGCCAGCAGTGAGGGGATCGACTATGGCTACACCTTC. Protein: CASSEGIDYGYTF.